The clone carrying this T cell receptor beta chain was counted once. This specimen belongs to a study of blood T cell repertoires in COVID-19. Study as a whole: In each case, the material was cDNA or gDNA derived from T cells, B-cell-depleted T cells, or PBMCs.

Assay used: immunoSEQ multiplex PCR; TCRdb lists only in-frame clones, some missing. This sample yields approximately 480,000 clones, of which roughly 90% are seen a single time; around 0.64% belongs to the top ten. Participants were aged about 18 to 89 years from around 26 US areas. Trimming shortened V by 2 bases and J by 1 base, and 10 bases separated the two germline ends. The CDR3 runs 15 residues. The germline gives CDR1 MNHEY, CDR2 SMNVEV (reference sequence). Sequenced sample: PBMCs or T cells enriched from blood (not recorded which). The sequence derives from a woman under 30 who had recovered from COVID-19. The chain combines TRBV27 with TRBJ2-3; D may be TRBD1 (6 bases). The chain's CDR3 is CASSLADSRTDTQYF. The CDR3 DNA sequence: TGTGCCAGCAGTTTAGCGGACAGCCGCACAGATACGCAGTATTTT.